Following are 11 T cell receptor beta chains from one sample sequenced in a study of T cell repertoires in ileal Crohn's disease. Only in-frame clones appear in the TCRdb table, and some are missing; sequencing was by immunoSEQ multiplex PCR. The sample carries about 15,000 clones, more than 60% recorded once. Time point given: neoterminal ileum biopsy at postoperative endoscopy, about 6 months after surgery. The source material was ileal tissue. The source is an adult with Crohn's disease.

The J gene is TRBJ2-1, the V gene TRBV4-1; 8 bases line up with TRBD2. This CDR3 spans 15 amino acids. Germline V gene data show CDR1 as MGHRA and CDR2 as YSYEKL. V gave up 0 bases and J gave up 15 bases; unmatched junction bases: 13. Here the CDR3 DNA reads TGCGCCAGCAGCCAAGATCGGGGGGGTGAGCGGGAGACGTTCTTC. Translation: CASSQDRGGERETFF.

DNA of the CDR3: TGCGCCAGCAGCTGGGACAGGGGGCAGGATGGCTACACCTTC. Amino acid sequence: CASSWDRGQDGYTF. The rearrangement uses TRBV5-1 and TRBJ1-2, with TRBD1 matching over 12 bases. Trimming at V came to 3 bases and at J to 6 bases, leaving 3 bases not matched to a gene. In germline, CDR1 is SGHRS, CDR2 YFSETQ. The CDR3 is 14 amino acids.

V gene TRBV6-6 combines with J gene TRBJ2-1; 9 nucleotides match TRBD2. Trimming cost V 8 bases and J 6 bases; bases outside gene matches: 8. This CDR3 is built from 14 residues. The germline V gene has CDR1 MNHNY and CDR2 SVGAGI (reference sequence). In nucleotides, the CDR3 is TGTGCCAGCCGGGCGGGACTAGCCGGCAATGAGCAGTTCTTC. Translation: CASRAGLAGNEQFF.

This clone was seen a single time. The rearrangement joins TRBV18 to TRBJ2-7; TRBD2 matches at 11 bases. After removal of 3 bases from V and 4 bases from J, the junction contained 5 bases not matched to a gene. The CDR3 length is 15 residues. CDR1 is KGHSH and CDR2 is LQKENI in the germline V gene. DNA for the CDR3: TGTGCCAGCTCACCGGTACTAGCGGGAGAATACGAGCAGTACTTC. It yields the protein CASSPVLAGEYEQYF. The full variable domain, completed using reference TRBV18 and TRBJ2-7, is NAGVMQNPRHLVRRRGQEARLRCSPMKGHSHVYWYRQLPEEGLKFMVYLQKENIIDESGMPKERFSAEFPKEGPSILRIQQVVRGDSAAYFCASSPVLAGEYEQYFGPGTRLTVT.

The chain employs TRBV4-3 and TRBJ2-3; D possibly corresponds to TRBD1 (5 bases). The CDR3 consists of 13 residues. Trimming removed 5 bases at V and 5 bases at J, with 11 bases between. Germline V gene sequence: CDR1 LGHNA, CDR2 YSLEER. The CDR3 DNA sequence: TGCGCCAGCAGCACCCGACAGTTAGATACGCAGTATTTT. Translating it yields CASSTRQLDTQYF.

This chain connects TRBV7-8 to TRBJ1-2; D remains ambiguous. V was pared by 4 bases and J by 4 bases, with 13 bases between. CDR3 length: 14 residues. Germline V gene sequence: CDR1 SGHVS, CDR2 FQNEAQ. The CDR3 loop is CASSSMSPPYGYTF. The CDR3 bases are TGTGCCAGCAGCTCTATGTCGCCCCCCTATGGCTACACCTTC.

The genes are TRBV7-2 and TRBJ1-5; 7 positions match TRBD1. V shed 5 bases and J 8 bases; nucleotides not matched to a gene: 6. The CDR3 is 13 amino acids. CDR1 and CDR2 (germline): SGHTA, FQGNSA. The CDR3 coding sequence is TGTGCCAGCAGCCCACAGGGGAATGAGCCCCAGCATTTT. Translation: CASSPQGNEPQHF.

The V call is TRBV2, the J call TRBJ2-4, with 8 bases aligning to TRBD2. This CDR3 comprises 15 residues. Germline V gene data show CDR1 as SNHLY and CDR2 as FYNNEI. J lost 4 bases, V lost 6 bases, and 8 bases had no gene match. This CDR3 is CASRPTSSGKNIQYF. CDR3 DNA sequence: TGTGCCAGCAGGCCGACCTCTAGCGGGAAAAACATTCAGTACTTC.

This sequence joins TRBV7-8 and TRBJ1-2; TRBD1 matches 7 bases. The V segment lost 7 bases and the J segment 5 bases; nucleotides outside the gene matches: 13. Germline CDR1 is SGHVS and CDR2 is FQNEAQ. The CDR3 is made up of 15 amino acids. CDR3 sequence reads: CASKGNRGWEYGYTF. CDR3 nucleotide sequence: TGTGCCAGCAAAGGGAACAGGGGATGGGAATATGGCTACACCTTC.

V is TRBV5-4 and J is TRBJ1-1; D is possibly TRBD1 (5 bases). The CDR3 has 14 amino acids. V was clipped by 3 bases and J by 1 base, with 10 bases between them. The V gene's germline CDR1 is SGHNT and CDR2 YYREEE (reference sequence). The CDR3, as DNA: TGTGCCAGCAGCTATGAGACAGCGAACACTGAAGCTTTCTTT. Translation: CASSYETANTEAFF.

This clone was picked up one time. This CDR3 is CASSPSLGINYGYTF. The CDR3 nucleotides are TGTGCCAGCAGCCCGTCGCTAGGGATAAACTATGGCTACACCTTC. V is TRBV11-2 and J is TRBJ1-2; D is unresolved. V was trimmed by 5 bases and J by 2 bases, leaving 15 bases between them. There are 15 residues in the CDR3. The germline CDR1 and CDR2 sequences are SGHAT and FQNNGV. The full variable domain, completed using reference TRBV11-2 and TRBJ1-2, is EAGVAQSPRYKIIEKRQSVAFWCNPISGHATLYWYQQILGQGPKLLIQFQNNGVVDDSQLPKDRFSAERLKGVDSTLKIQPAKLEDSAVYLCASSPSLGINYGYTFGSGTRLTVV.